The 23 T cell receptor beta chains listed next were all sequenced from one sample in a study of T cells in Graves' hyperthyroidism and ophthalmopathy. It was RNA transcripts that yielded the amplified TCR beta CDR3 regions. The HTBI primer set served for first-round RT-PCR of the TCR CDR3. TCRdb fed the multiplex PCR reads into MiXCR, producing one record per CDR3 protein. The sample contains hundreds of thousands of distinct CDR3 sequences, around 46% of which appear only once. Sequencing used peripheral blood or thyroid tissue (not recorded which). The receptors originated from a young woman with Graves' hyperthyroidism.

This clonotype has more than one count but fewer than ten. The chain uses TRBV9 and TRBJ2-5, with 12 nucleotides matching TRBD1. Germline lookup yields CDR1 SGDLS and CDR2 YYNGEE. The V gene end was trimmed by 9 bases and the J gene end by 5 bases; junction bases not matched to a gene: 11. The CDR3 has 15 residues. CDR3 loop: CATSGGQGAGETQYF. The CDR3 DNA reads TGTGCCACCAGTGGGGGACAGGGGGCGGGCGAGACCCAGTACTTC.

This sequence joins TRBV19 and TRBJ2-2; D possibly corresponds to TRBD1 (5 bases). This CDR3 has 16 amino acids. Germline V gene sequence: CDR1 LNHDA, CDR2 SQIVND (reference sequence). Trimming cost V 4 bases and J 1 base, with 13 bases left between them. CDR3 sequence reads: CASSTLTGMNTGELFF. The CDR3 DNA sequence: TGTGCCAGTAGTACTTTAACAGGAATGAACACCGGGGAGCTGTTTTTT.

This clonotype was counted between two and nine times. The V call is TRBV20-1, the J call TRBJ2-2; D is possibly TRBD1 (5 bases). This CDR3 has 13 amino acids. Germline CDR1 DFQATT, CDR2 SNEGSKA (reference sequence). V lost 2 bases and J lost 4, with 8 bases in between. In DNA form, the CDR3 reads TGCAGTGCTAGACAGGGCCGCACCGGGGAGCTGTTTTTT. Protein sequence: CSARQGRTGELFF.

The V call is TRBV9, the J call TRBJ2-5; the match to TRBD2 covers 12 bases. The germline V gene encodes CDR1 SGDLS and CDR2 YYNGEE. Unmatched junction bases numbered 5, after V lost 0 bases and J lost 5 bases. CDR3 length equals 16 residues. The CDR3 DNA follows: TGTGCCAGCAGCGTAGATGGGACTAGCGGGTTTGAGACCCAGTACTTC. Translating gives CASSVDGTSGFETQYF.

The chain has TRBV7-2 and TRBJ1-2, with 9 bases lining up with TRBD1. The V and J ends lost 2 bases and 4 bases, in that order; junction bases with no gene match: 5. Germline assignment: CDR1 SGHTA and CDR2 FQGNSA. This CDR3 is built from 15 residues. Here the CDR3 reads CASSLLTGGIYGYTF. CDR3 DNA: TGTGCCAGCAGCTTACTAACAGGGGGCATCTATGGCTACACCTTC.

J is TRBJ1-2 and V is TRBV12-3 or TRBV12-4; D remains unclear. Trimming removed 6 bases from V and 4 bases from J, with 9 bases in between. This CDR3 region has 12 residues. The CDR3 DNA sequence: TGTGCCAGCAGACAAACCCTCTATGGCTACACCTTC. Encoded protein: CASRQTLYGYTF.

This rearrangement joins TRBV19 to TRBJ1-6, with TRBD1 as a possible D gene (6 bases). The CDR3 runs to 16 residues. Trimming removed 5 bases at V and 3 bases at J, with 14 bases between. The germline CDR1 and CDR2 sequences are LNHDA and SQIVND (reference sequence). The DNA for the CDR3 is TGTGCCAGTAGTCCGATCCGACAGGTCTATAATTCACCCCTCCACTTT. Its translation: CASSPIRQVYNSPLHF. Full variable domain (outside the CDR3, taken from reference TRBV19 and TRBJ1-6): DGGITQSPKYLFRKEGQNVTLSCEQNLNHDAMYWYRQDPGQGLRLIYYSQIVNDFQKGDIAEGYSVSREKKESFPLTVTSAQKNPTAFYLCASSPIRQVYNSPLHFGNGTRLTVT.

The chain has TRBV6-1 and TRBJ2-2, with a weak D call TRBD2 (5 bases). This CDR3 region has 14 residues. CDR1 is MNHNS and CDR2 is SASEGT in the germline V gene. The V end lost 6 bases, the J end lost 5 bases, and 13 bases lay between the germline ends. CDR3 sequence (DNA): TGTGCCAGCAGCGCTTCGGGGTATACCGGGGAGCTGTTTTTT. It yields the protein CASSASGYTGELFF.

V gene TRBV29-1 combines with J gene TRBJ1-1; TRBD1 matches at 7 bases. J lost 0 bases, V lost 6 bases, and 7 bases had no gene match. Germline V lookup: CDR1 SQVTM, CDR2 ANQGSEA. The CDR3 loop spans 14 amino acids. The CDR3 region is CSVPGTEMNTEAFF. The CDR3 nucleotides read TGCAGCGTGCCCGGGACAGAGATGAACACTGAAGCTTTCTTT. The full variable domain, in which reference TRBV29-1 and TRBJ1-1 provide the parts outside the CDR3, is SAVISQKPSRDICQRGTSLTIQCQVDSQVTMMFWYRQQPGQSLTLIATANQGSEATYESGFVIDKFPISRPNLTFSTLTVSNMSPEDSSIYLCSVPGTEMNTEAFFGQGTRLTVV.

In this sample, this clonotype turned up many times. This rearrangement joins TRBV2 to TRBJ2-5; D uncertain. The CDR3 spans 11 residues. V dropped 7 bases and J dropped 4 bases, with 7 bases sitting between them. Germline-derived CDR1 and CDR2 are SNHLY and FYNNEI. CDR3 nucleotides: TGTGCCAGCACGGTCGGAGAGACCCAGTACTTC. Its translation: CASTVGETQYF. Filled out from reference TRBV2 and TRBJ2-5, the complete variable domain reads EPEVTQTPSHQVTQMGQEVILRCVPISNHLYFYWYRQILGQKVEFLVSFYNNEISEKSEIFDDQFSVERPDGSNFTLKIRSTKLEDSAMYFCASTVGETQYFGPGTRLLVL.

The chain carries TRBV7-6 and TRBJ2-5; no clear D gene. This CDR3 spans 14 amino acids. Trimming stripped 0 bases from V and 4 bases from J, with 9 bases between. Per germline, CDR1 SGHVS and CDR2 FNYEAQ. The CDR3 DNA is TGTGCCAGCAGCTTAGCGGCAACGGGAGAGACCCAGTACTTC. Protein product: CASSLAATGETQYF.

V gene TRBV7-2 combines with J gene TRBJ2-6; D is perhaps TRBD1 (5 bases). Germline loops: CDR1 SGHTA, CDR2 FQGNSA. Deletions cut 3 bases from V and 7 bases from J, with 10 bases between. The CDR3 consists of 14 residues. CDR3 sequence (DNA): TGTGCCAGCAGCTTTCTTCAGGGTGCCAACGTCCTGACTTTC. Translating it yields CASSFLQGANVLTF.

This clonotype was recorded many times. The junction differs from germline at one of its ends, possibly a read error. The chain has TRBV12-3 or TRBV12-4 and TRBJ2-5; no reliable D call. CDR3 length: 11 residues. DNA for the CDR3: TGTGCCACCAGTAACCAAGAGACCCAGTACTTC. Translating it yields CATSNQETQYF.

This chain joins TRBV7-9 and TRBJ1-2; D uncertain. This CDR3 has 13 amino acids. Trimming took off 5 bases at V and 8 bases at J, with 15 bases between the two ends. Germline V CDR1 and CDR2: SEHNR, FQNEAQ (reference sequence). CDR3 DNA: TGTGCCAGCAGCCCAGGATGGGAGTGGGGCTACACCTTC. This translates into CASSPGWEWGYTF.

This clonotype was counted many times. This chain links TRBV10-3 with TRBJ1-4; D ambiguous. V gave up 10 bases and J gave up 0 bases, with 9 bases separating them. Germline CDR1 and CDR2: ENHRY and SYGVKD. The CDR3 sequence is 13 residues long. CDR3 residues: CATKVATNEKLFF. CDR3 nucleotide sequence: TGTGCCACTAAAGTTGCAACTAATGAAAAACTGTTTTTT.

The rearrangement joins TRBV10-3 to TRBJ1-3, with D unresolved. The CDR3 extends over 13 amino acids. Germline CDR1 ENHRY, CDR2 SYGVKD. Trimming removed 10 bases from V and 8 bases from J, with 18 bases in between. CDR3 region: CATEPGLGYTIYF. For the CDR3, the DNA is TGTGCCACCGAGCCGGGCCTGGGCTACACCATATATTTT.

This clonotype was found many times. The rearrangement joins TRBV24-1 to TRBJ1-2; 8 bases are a match to TRBD1. The CDR3 covers 17 residues. With 3 bases clipped from V and 2 bases from J, the junction kept 10 bases outside the gene matches. Germline-derived CDR1 and CDR2 are KGHDR and SFDVKD. This chain's CDR3 is CATSDPQYDRGNYGYTF. CDR3 nucleotide sequence: TGTGCCACCAGTGATCCCCAGTATGACAGGGGCAACTATGGCTACACCTTC.

This clonotype has at least ten counts. An end of the junction differs from the germline gene, which may be a read error. The chain combines TRBV19 with TRBJ1-2; 8 nucleotides agree with TRBD1. This CDR3 is 13 amino acids long. Germline lookup yields CDR1 LNHDA and CDR2 SQIVND (reference sequence). In nucleotides, the CDR3 is TGCGCCAGCAGCATAGGACAGGGTTATGGCTACACCTTC. Translating it yields CASSIGQGYGYTF.

A few counts support this clonotype. The gene calls are TRBV7-9 and TRBJ2-7; D gene ambiguous. There are 12 residues in the CDR3. Trimming stripped 5 bases from V and 7 bases from J, with 12 bases between. Germline values: CDR1 SEHNR, CDR2 FQNEAQ (reference sequence). The CDR3 DNA sequence: TGTGCCAGCAGCCCAATCTCCAGGGAGCAGTACTTC. It codes for CASSPISREQYF.

The chain employs TRBV25-1 and TRBJ1-1; TRBD1 aligns across 10 bases. CDR1 and CDR2 (germline): MGHDK, SYGVNS. The CDR3 runs 15 residues. With V trimmed by 8 bases and J by 5 bases, 11 bases remained unmatched. The CDR3 nucleotides are TGTGCCAGCCGCGGGACAGGGGAGTCGGGGACTGAAGCTTTCTTT. It is translated as CASRGTGESGTEAFF. Variable domain in full (rest from reference TRBV25-1 and TRBJ1-1): EADIYQTPRYLVIGTGKKITLECSQTMGHDKMYWYQQDPGMELHLIHYSYGVNSTEKGDLSSESTVSRIRTEHFPLTLESARPSHTSQYLCASRGTGESGTEAFFGQGTRLTVV.

The rearrangement uses TRBV10-3 and TRBJ2-7; 7 bases line up with TRBD2. This CDR3 contains 16 residues. J lost 1 base, V lost 0 bases, and 6 bases had no gene match. Germline values: CDR1 ENHRY, CDR2 SYGVKD. CDR3: CAISESGRGRSYEQYF. The CDR3 DNA sequence: TGTGCCATCAGTGAGTCGGGTCGCGGGAGATCCTACGAGCAGTACTTC.

This clonotype was counted ten times or more. V gene TRBV7-2 combines with J gene TRBJ2-5; D is possibly TRBD1 (5 bases). The V end lost 5 bases, the J end lost 2 bases, and 12 bases lay between the germline ends. The germline gives CDR1 SGHTA, CDR2 FQGNSA. This CDR3 contains 14 residues. CDR3 region: CASSALQGQETQYF. DNA of the CDR3: TGTGCCAGCAGCGCCCTCCAGGGTCAAGAGACCCAGTACTTC.

The CDR3 sequence: CASNTRGARSNQPQHF. The CDR3 DNA follows: TGTGCCAGTAACACCCGGGGGGCTAGAAGCAATCAGCCCCAGCATTTT. The chain is built from TRBV19 and TRBJ1-5; a weak D match, TRBD1 (6 bases). CDR1 is LNHDA and CDR2 is SQIVND in the germline V gene (reference sequence). The CDR3 runs to 16 residues. V lost 7 bases to trimming and J lost 1 base, with 17 bases between them.